The 25 T cell receptor beta chains in this list originate from one sample, sequenced in a study of T-cell reconstitution after alpha-beta-depleted transplantation in children. Unique molecular identifiers were incorporated when the TCRbeta library was constructed. TCRdb re-derived calls from the PCR reads in MiXCR, one entry per CDR3 protein. The sample consists of about 590,000 distinct CDR3 sequences, about an eighth of them appearing once. The source material was PBMCs, mostly from graft donor cells, sampled 360 days after TCRalphabeta/CD19-depleted stem cell transplant. The receptor set was obtained from a male patient between 5 and 17 years old who had a stem cell transplant for acute myeloid leukemia, so the T cells may come from the graft donor.

Only a few counts were recorded for this clonotype. CDR3 nucleotide sequence: TGCAGTTTCGACAGGCTTGAGCAGTACTTC. Translated: CSFDRLEQYF. This chain uses TRBV20-1 with TRBJ2-7; a possible D gene is TRBD1 (6 bases). Trimming removed 8 bases from V and 7 bases from J, with 12 bases in between. Germline-derived CDR1 and CDR2 are DFQATT and SNEGSKA (reference sequence). The CDR3 sequence is 10 residues long.

The chain is built from TRBV25-1 and TRBJ2-7; a weak D match, TRBD1 (6 bases). Trimming stripped 3 bases from V and 4 bases from J, with 19 bases between. Germline V lookup: CDR1 MGHDK, CDR2 SYGVNS. The CDR3 is 16 amino acids. CDR3 DNA sequence: TGTGCCAGCAGTGAGGGGGCTTGGGCAGCCGGGTACGAGCAGTACTTC. It is translated as CASSEGAWAAGYEQYF.

Regarding this clonotype: This sequence may be a read error, since a much larger clone differs from it by one base. The genes are TRBV5-4 and TRBJ2-5, with 7 bases that match TRBD1. This CDR3 spans 15 amino acids. CDR1 is SGHNT and CDR2 is YYREEE in the germline V gene (reference sequence). The CDR3 loop reads CAISHRGRAQETQYF. The CDR3 DNA sequence: TGTGCCATCAGCCACAGGGGACGGGCTCAAGAGACCCAGTACTTC.

This clonotype was detected only a few times. The chain carries TRBV29-1 and TRBJ2-1; D may be TRBD2 (6 bases). Germline V CDR1 and CDR2: SQVTM, ANQGSEA. CDR3 length: 14 residues. Trimming cost V 4 bases and J 1 base, with 11 bases left between them. The DNA for the CDR3 is TGCAGCGTTGTTAGCGGAATTTCCTACAATGAGCAGTTCTTC. Its translation is CSVVSGISYNEQFF.

This CDR3 reads CASSWRGTHEQFF. The CDR3 bases are TGTGCCAGCAGCTGGCGAGGGACACATGAGCAGTTCTTC. V usage is TRBV7-2 and J usage is TRBJ2-1; TRBD1 might be the D (6 bases). Per the germline V gene, CDR1 is SGHTA and CDR2 is FQGNSA. Between the trimmed V and J ends, which lost 4 bases and 8 bases, there was a span of 12 bases. This CDR3 has 13 amino acids.

This clonotype has ten or more counts. The J gene is TRBJ2-1, the V gene TRBV5-6; no clear D. The CDR3 runs 14 residues. Trimming cost V 0 bases and J 2 bases, with 6 bases left between them. CDR1 is SGHDT, CDR2 YYEEEE, per germline. The CDR3: CASSLVRTYNEQFF. The CDR3 bases are TGTGCCAGCAGCTTGGTACGGACCTACAATGAGCAGTTCTTC.

For the CDR3, the DNA is TGTGCCTGGAGTTCGTACTCTTCTTGGGCAGATACGCAGTATTTT. It is translated as CAWSSYSSWADTQYF. The chain recombines TRBV30 with TRBJ2-3; D remains ambiguous. CDR1 and CDR2 from the germline V gene are GTSNPN and SVGIG (reference sequence). V shed 2 bases and J shed 4 bases, with 16 bases lying between them. CDR3 size: 15 residues. Full variable domain (rest looked up from reference TRBV30 and TRBJ2-3): SQTIHQWPATLVQPVGSPLSLECTVEGTSNPNLYWYRQAAGRGLQLLFYSVGIGQISSEVPQNLSASRPQDRQFILSSKKLLLSDSGFYLCAWSSYSSWADTQYFGPGTRLTVL.

The V and J genes are TRBV27 and TRBJ2-1; 16 nucleotides align to TRBD2. Per germline, CDR1 MNHEY and CDR2 SMNVEV (reference sequence). The CDR3 has 19 residues. V was pared by 6 bases and J by 3 bases, with 11 bases of the junction left unmatched. CDR3 residues: CASRGMGLAGGSLYNEQFF. The DNA for the CDR3 is TGTGCCAGCAGGGGTATGGGACTAGCGGGAGGGTCCCTCTACAATGAGCAGTTCTTC.

This clonotype came up many times. V and J are TRBV6-5 and TRBJ2-1, with TRBD2 identical over 9 bases. From germline, CDR1 is MNHEY and CDR2 SVGAGI. V was clipped by 5 bases and J by 7 bases; unmatched bases: 27. The CDR3 is made up of 21 amino acids. DNA of the CDR3: TGTGCCAGCAGTCTTTGGAGGGGTAGGGGGCTGGCGGGAGGGCCAGGGAATGAGCAGTTCTTC. Protein product: CASSLWRGRGLAGGPGNEQFF.

This clonotype was found a few times. This chain uses TRBV24-1 with TRBJ2-1; TRBD1 agrees at 7 bases. The ends lost 5 bases at V and 8 bases at J; junction bases unmatched: 5. This CDR3 contains 13 residues. The germline gives CDR1 KGHDR, CDR2 SFDVKD. CDR3 DNA sequence: TGTGCCACCAGTGTCCTAGGGGGCGATGAGCAGTTCTTC. It yields the protein CATSVLGGDEQFF.

In its sample, this clonotype was seen many times. The chain recombines TRBV28 with TRBJ2-1; 8 nucleotides agree with TRBD1. Germline lookup yields CDR1 MDHEN and CDR2 SYDVKM. J gave up 9 bases and V 2 bases, and 12 bases lay outside the gene matches. The CDR3 is made up of 16 amino acids. The CDR3 DNA is TGTGCCAGCAGTTTAGGGTCAGGGGGCAGGGTTGGTGAGCAGTTCTTC. As protein: CASSLGSGGRVGEQFF.

This clonotype was seen a few times. The chain has TRBV19 and TRBJ2-1, with D perhaps TRBD1 or TRBD2 (5 bases each). Looked up from germline, CDR1 is LNHDA and CDR2 is SQIVND (reference sequence). The CDR3 runs 13 residues. V lost 10 bases and J 8 bases, leaving 18 bases between the germline ends. The CDR3 sequence: CAIPGTPKDEQFF. The DNA of the CDR3 is TGTGCCATCCCCGGGACCCCGAAGGATGAGCAGTTCTTC.

This clonotype was counted at least ten times. The chain has TRBV29-1 and TRBJ2-1; no reliable D call. Trimming stripped 5 bases from V and 0 bases from J, with 14 bases between. Per the germline V gene, CDR1 is SQVTM and CDR2 is ANQGSEA. CDR3 length equals 15 residues. The CDR3 reads CSVSSPFSSYNEQFF. In DNA, the CDR3 is TGCAGCGTTTCCAGCCCTTTCAGCTCCTACAATGAGCAGTTCTTC.

This clonotype was observed a handful of times. The gene calls are TRBV29-1 and TRBJ2-5; D is unresolved. The germline gives CDR1 SQVTM, CDR2 ANQGSEA. V lost 6 bases and J 1 base, leaving 12 bases between the germline ends. CDR3 length: 13 amino acids. The CDR3 protein is CSVAMYVQETQYF. The DNA for the CDR3 is TGCAGCGTCGCGATGTATGTCCAAGAGACCCAGTACTTC.

The chain employs TRBV29-1 and TRBJ1-2; 7 bases align to TRBD1. Trimming removed 5 bases from V and 4 bases from J; junction bases left unmatched: 10. CDR3 length equals 14 residues. Germline-derived CDR1 and CDR2 are SQVTM and ANQGSEA. The chain's CDR3 is CSVRELGGAYGYTF. The DNA for the CDR3 is TGCAGCGTTCGCGAATTAGGGGGCGCCTATGGCTACACCTTC.

This clonotype has only a few counts. This chain joins TRBV7-4 and TRBJ1-1; D is ambiguous. CDR1 is SGHVT and CDR2 is SQSDAQ in the germline V gene. There are 16 residues in the CDR3. V lost 1 base to trimming and J lost 6 bases, with 18 bases between them. In DNA, the CDR3 is TGTGCCAGCAGCTTAGTCAGGTTACGGAGGGTACCTGAAGCTTTCTTT. Amino acids: CASSLVRLRRVPEAFF.

This clonotype was observed a handful of times. The rearrangement links TRBV7-2 to TRBJ2-2; no definite D call. There are 17 residues in the CDR3. Trimming stripped 0 bases from V and 2 bases from J, with 13 bases between. Germline loops: CDR1 SGHTA, CDR2 FQGNSA. The CDR3 here is CASSLAIRRFNTGELFF. The CDR3 DNA reads TGTGCCAGCAGCTTAGCGATTCGAAGATTCAACACCGGGGAGCTGTTTTTT. Full variable domain (remainder filled in from reference TRBV7-2 and TRBJ2-2): GAGVSQSPSNKVTEKGKDVELRCDPISGHTALYWYRQSLGQGLEFLIYFQGNSAPDKSGLPSDRFSAERTGGSVSTLTIQRTQQEDSAVYLCASSLAIRRFNTGELFFGEGSRLTVL.

This chain links TRBV6-2 or TRBV6-3 with TRBJ1-2, with D possibly matching TRBD1 (5 bases). The CDR3 runs to 11 residues. Germline assignment: CDR1 MNHEY and CDR2 SVGEGT. The V and J ends lost 7 bases and 8 bases respectively, with 11 bases between them. DNA for the CDR3: TGTGCCAGCACCCAGGGCATCGGCTACACCTTC. It is translated as CASTQGIGYTF.

J is TRBJ2-5 and V is TRBV4-2, with D tentatively TRBD2 (6 bases). Per the germline V gene, CDR1 is LGHNA and CDR2 is YNFKEQ. There are 14 residues in the CDR3. Trimming pared 4 bases from V and 1 base from J, leaving 10 bases between. Written as DNA, the CDR3 is TGTGCCAGCAGCCGAGGGACTTTCCAAGAGACCCAGTACTTC. Encoded protein: CASSRGTFQETQYF.

This clonotype was recorded at least ten times. The CDR3 protein is CASSLYGVNSGNTIYF. CDR3 DNA sequence: TGTGCCAGCAGTTTATATGGGGTTAACTCTGGAAACACCATATATTTT. The chain employs TRBV28 and TRBJ1-3; no clear D gene. The CDR3 is made up of 16 amino acids. Trimming stripped 1 base from V and 0 bases from J, with 10 bases between. Germline V gene sequence: CDR1 MDHEN, CDR2 SYDVKM.

This clonotype was counted between two and nine times. The chain recombines TRBV24-1 with TRBJ2-1, with TRBD2 matching 11 bases. V gave up 4 bases and J gave up 2 bases; unmatched junction bases: 3. The CDR3 spans 16 residues. Germline CDR1 and CDR2: KGHDR and SFDVKD. The CDR3 DNA reads as TGTGCCACCAGTGACCCGACTAGCGGGACCTACAATGAGCAGTTCTTC. The encoded protein is CATSDPTSGTYNEQFF.

The table lists this clonotype with a few counts. The genes are TRBV7-2 and TRBJ2-7, with 16 bases that match TRBD2. V shed 7 bases and J 4 bases; nucleotides not matched to a gene: 16. Looked up from germline, CDR1 is SGHTA and CDR2 is FQGNSA. This CDR3 has 19 residues. The CDR3 region is CASTPGWGTSGRGRYEQYF. CDR3 coding DNA: TGTGCCAGCACCCCAGGCTGGGGGACTAGCGGGAGGGGCAGGTACGAGCAGTACTTC. The whole variable domain, remainder taken from reference TRBV7-2 and TRBJ2-7, is GAGVSQSPSNKVTEKGKDVELRCDPISGHTALYWYRQSLGQGLEFLIYFQGNSAPDKSGLPSDRFSAERTGGSVSTLTIQRTQQEDSAVYLCASTPGWGTSGRGRYEQYFGPGTRLTVT.

This clonotype has only a few counts. Here the CDR3 DNA reads TGTGCCAGCCGGGGTGCAGTCTATGGCTACACCTTC. Translation gives CASRGAVYGYTF. The chain recombines TRBV28 with TRBJ1-2, with no clear D. The CDR3 is 12 residues long. Germline CDR1 and CDR2: MDHEN and SYDVKM. V was clipped by 8 bases and J by 4 bases, with 11 bases between them.

V gene TRBV20-1 combines with J gene TRBJ2-7; 9 nucleotides line up with TRBD2. CDR1 is DFQATT, CDR2 SNEGSKA, per germline (reference sequence). The CDR3 totals 13 residues. V dropped 6 bases and J dropped 1; count of bases not matched to a gene: 4. The CDR3 DNA is TGCAGTGCCATGACTAGCGGATCCTACGAGCAGTACTTC. It translates to CSAMTSGSYEQYF.

The chain carries TRBV24-1 and TRBJ1-2, with 9 bases matching TRBD1. Unmatched junction bases numbered 4, after V lost 5 bases and J lost 4 bases. Germline V gene lookup returns CDR1 KGHDR and CDR2 SFDVKD. The CDR3 covers 14 residues. The CDR3 nucleotides read TGTGCCACCAGTGGGACAGGGGCATCCTATGGCTACACCTTC. Translation gives CATSGTGASYGYTF.